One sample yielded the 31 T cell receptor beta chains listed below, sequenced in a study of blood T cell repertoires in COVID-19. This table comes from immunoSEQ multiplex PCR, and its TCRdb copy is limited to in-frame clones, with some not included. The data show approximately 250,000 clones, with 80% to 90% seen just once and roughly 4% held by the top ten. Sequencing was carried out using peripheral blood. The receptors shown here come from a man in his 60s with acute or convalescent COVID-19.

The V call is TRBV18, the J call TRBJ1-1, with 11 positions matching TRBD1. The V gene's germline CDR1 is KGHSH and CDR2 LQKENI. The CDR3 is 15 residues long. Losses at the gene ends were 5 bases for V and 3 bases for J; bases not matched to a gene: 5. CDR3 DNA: TGTGCCAGCTCATACGGACAGGGGGCGTACACTGAAGCTTTCTTT. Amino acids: CASSYGQGAYTEAFF.

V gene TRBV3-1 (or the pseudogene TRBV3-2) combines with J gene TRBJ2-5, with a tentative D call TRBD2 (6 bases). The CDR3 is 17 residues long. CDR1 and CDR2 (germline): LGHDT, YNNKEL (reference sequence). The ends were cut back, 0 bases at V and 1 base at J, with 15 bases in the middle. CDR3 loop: CASSQDPGEGVQETQYF. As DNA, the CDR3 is TGTGCCAGCAGCCAAGATCCGGGAGAAGGGGTCCAAGAGACCCAGTACTTC.

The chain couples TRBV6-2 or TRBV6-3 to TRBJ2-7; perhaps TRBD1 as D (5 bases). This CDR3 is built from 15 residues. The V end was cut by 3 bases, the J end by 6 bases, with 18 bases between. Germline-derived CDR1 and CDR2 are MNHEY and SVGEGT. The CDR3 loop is CASSYQGSVFGEQYF. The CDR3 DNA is TGTGCCAGCAGTTATCAGGGATCTGTATTTGGCGAGCAGTACTTC.

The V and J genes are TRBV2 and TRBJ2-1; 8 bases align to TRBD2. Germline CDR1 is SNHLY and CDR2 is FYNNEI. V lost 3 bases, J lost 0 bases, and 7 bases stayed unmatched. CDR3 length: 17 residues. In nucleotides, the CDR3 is TGTGCCAGCAGTGATCCCGGGGGGGCGAGCTCCTACAATGAGCAGTTCTTC. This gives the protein CASSDPGGASSYNEQFF.

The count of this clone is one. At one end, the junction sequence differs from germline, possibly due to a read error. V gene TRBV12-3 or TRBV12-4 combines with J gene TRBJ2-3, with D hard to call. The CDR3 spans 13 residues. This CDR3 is CAGSPLSTDTQYF. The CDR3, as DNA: TGTGCCGGCAGTCCGTTAAGCACAGATACGCAGTATTTT.

The CDR3 is CASSPNGGGETQYF. In nucleotides, the CDR3 is TGTGCCAGCAGCCCCAACGGGGGAGGTGAGACCCAGTACTTC. This chain links TRBV4-2 with TRBJ2-5, with D possibly TRBD2 on 6 matching bases. This CDR3 spans 14 amino acids. Trimming pared 4 bases from V and 5 bases from J, leaving 14 bases between. Germline lookup yields CDR1 LGHNA and CDR2 YNFKEQ.

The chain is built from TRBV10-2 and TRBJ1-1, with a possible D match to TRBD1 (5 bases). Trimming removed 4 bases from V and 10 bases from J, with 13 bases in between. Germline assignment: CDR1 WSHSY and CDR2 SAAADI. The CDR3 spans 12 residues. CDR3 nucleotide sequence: TGCGCCAGCAGTGGGGGGGGACTAGGAGCTTTCTTT. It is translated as CASSGGGLGAFF.

The CDR3, as DNA: TGTGCCAGCACCGACGCGGGGCACTATGGCTACACCTTC. Protein product: CASTDAGHYGYTF. This chain links TRBV18 with TRBJ1-2; tentatively, D is TRBD1 (5 bases). CDR3 length equals 13 residues. The germline gives CDR1 KGHSH, CDR2 LQKENI. V shed 8 bases and J shed 3 bases, with 13 bases lying between them.

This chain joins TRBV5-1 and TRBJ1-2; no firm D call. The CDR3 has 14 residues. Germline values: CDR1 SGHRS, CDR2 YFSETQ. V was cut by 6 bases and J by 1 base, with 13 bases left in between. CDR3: CASNTDALNYGYTF. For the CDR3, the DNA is TGCGCCAGCAACACAGATGCCCTTAACTATGGCTACACCTTC. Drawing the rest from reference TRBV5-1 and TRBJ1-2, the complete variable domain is KAGVTQTPRYLIKTRGQQVTLSCSPISGHRSVSWYQQTPGQGLQFLFEYFSETQRNKGNFPGRFSGRQFSNSRSEMNVSTLELGDSALYLCASNTDALNYGYTFGSGTRLTVV.

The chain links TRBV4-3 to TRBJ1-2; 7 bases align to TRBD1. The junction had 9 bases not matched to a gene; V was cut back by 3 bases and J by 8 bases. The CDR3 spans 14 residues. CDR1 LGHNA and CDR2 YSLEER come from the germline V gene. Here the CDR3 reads CASSQRTGHTGYTF. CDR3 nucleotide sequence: TGCGCCAGCAGCCAGAGGACAGGACATACGGGCTACACCTTC.

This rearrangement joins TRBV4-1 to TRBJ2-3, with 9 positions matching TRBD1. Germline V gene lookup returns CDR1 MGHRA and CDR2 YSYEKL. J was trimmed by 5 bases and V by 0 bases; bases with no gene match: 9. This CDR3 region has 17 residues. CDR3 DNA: TGCGCCAGCAGCCAAGACTCGCCGGGACAGGGACAAGATACGCAGTATTTT. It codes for CASSQDSPGQGQDTQYF.

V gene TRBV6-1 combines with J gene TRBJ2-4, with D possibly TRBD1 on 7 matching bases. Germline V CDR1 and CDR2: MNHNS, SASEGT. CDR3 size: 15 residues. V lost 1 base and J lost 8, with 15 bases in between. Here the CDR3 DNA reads TGTGCCAGCAGTGAAGTCAGGGGGGAAAGGGACATTCAGTACTTC. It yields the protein CASSEVRGERDIQYF.

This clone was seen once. The CDR3 spells CASSLRVGGTEAFF. Written as DNA, the CDR3 is TGTGCCAGCAGCCTTAGGGTGGGGGGCACTGAAGCTTTCTTT. The chain is built from TRBV3-1 (or the pseudogene TRBV3-2) and TRBJ1-1, with a weak D call TRBD1 (5 bases). The CDR3 has 14 amino acids. V was shortened by 4 bases and J by 4 bases, with 13 bases between the two germline ends. From germline, CDR1 is LGHDT and CDR2 YNNKEL (reference sequence).

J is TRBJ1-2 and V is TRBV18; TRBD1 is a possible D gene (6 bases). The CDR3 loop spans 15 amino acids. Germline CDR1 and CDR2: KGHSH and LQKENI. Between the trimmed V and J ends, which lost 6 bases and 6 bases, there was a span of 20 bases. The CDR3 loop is CASSLTRDNPHGYTF. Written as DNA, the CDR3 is TGTGCCAGCTCTTTGACCCGGGACAACCCCCATGGCTACACCTTC.

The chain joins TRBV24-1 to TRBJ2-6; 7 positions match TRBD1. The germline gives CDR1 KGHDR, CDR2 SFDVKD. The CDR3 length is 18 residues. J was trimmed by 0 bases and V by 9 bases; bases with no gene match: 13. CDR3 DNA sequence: TGTGCCACCCGCCGGGCAAGGGGGACAGCCTCTGGGGCCAACGTCCTGACTTTC. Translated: CATRRARGTASGANVLTF.

Here the CDR3 DNA reads TGTGCCAGCAGTTACGCCGGGACAGAGGGAAACACCATATATTTT. Protein sequence: CASSYAGTEGNTIYF. J is TRBJ1-3 and V is TRBV6-6; TRBD1 aligns across 7 bases. Per the germline V gene, CDR1 is MNHNY and CDR2 is SVGAGI (reference sequence). The J segment lost 4 bases and the V segment lost 2 bases, leaving 5 bases of the junction unmatched. The CDR3 covers 15 residues.

The DNA of the CDR3 is TGTGCCAGCAGCTTACTACAGGGGGATATCGGGGAGCTGTTTTTT. It yields the protein CASSLLQGDIGELFF. The chain couples TRBV11-2 to TRBJ2-2, with TRBD1 matching 8 bases. There are 15 residues in the CDR3. J lost 7 bases, V lost 2 bases, and 6 bases had no gene match. Germline CDR1 reads SGHAT; CDR2 reads FQNNGV.

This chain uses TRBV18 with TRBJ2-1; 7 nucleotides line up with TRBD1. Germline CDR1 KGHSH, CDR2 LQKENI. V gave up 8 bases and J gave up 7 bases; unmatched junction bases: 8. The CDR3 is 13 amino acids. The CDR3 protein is CASATGNENEQFF. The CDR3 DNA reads TGTGCCAGCGCGACAGGGAATGAGAATGAGCAGTTCTTC.

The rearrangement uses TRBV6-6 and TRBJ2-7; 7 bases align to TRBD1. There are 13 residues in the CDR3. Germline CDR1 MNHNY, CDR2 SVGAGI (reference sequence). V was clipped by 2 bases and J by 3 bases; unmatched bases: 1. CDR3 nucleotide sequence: TGTGCCAGCAGTTACAGACAGGGCTACGAGCAGTACTTC. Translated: CASSYRQGYEQYF.

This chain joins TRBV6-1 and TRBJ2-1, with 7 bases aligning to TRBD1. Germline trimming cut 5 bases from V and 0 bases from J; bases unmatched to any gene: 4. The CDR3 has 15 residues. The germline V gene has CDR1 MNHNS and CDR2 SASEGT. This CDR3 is CASSLWDSSYNEQFF. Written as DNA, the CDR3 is TGTGCCAGCAGTTTATGGGACAGCTCCTACAATGAGCAGTTCTTC.

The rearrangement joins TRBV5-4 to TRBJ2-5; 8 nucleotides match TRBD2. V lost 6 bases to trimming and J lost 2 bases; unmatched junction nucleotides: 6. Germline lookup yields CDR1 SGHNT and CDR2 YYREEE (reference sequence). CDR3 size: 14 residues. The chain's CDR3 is CASKAGGSQETQYF. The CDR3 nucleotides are TGTGCCAGCAAGGCGGGGGGATCACAAGAGACCCAGTACTTC.

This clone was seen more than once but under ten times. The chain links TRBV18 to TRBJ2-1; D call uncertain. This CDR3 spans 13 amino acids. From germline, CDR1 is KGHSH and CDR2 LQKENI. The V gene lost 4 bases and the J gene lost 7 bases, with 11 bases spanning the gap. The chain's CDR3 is CASSHGSPNEQFF. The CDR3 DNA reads TGTGCCAGCTCACATGGCAGTCCGAATGAGCAGTTCTTC.

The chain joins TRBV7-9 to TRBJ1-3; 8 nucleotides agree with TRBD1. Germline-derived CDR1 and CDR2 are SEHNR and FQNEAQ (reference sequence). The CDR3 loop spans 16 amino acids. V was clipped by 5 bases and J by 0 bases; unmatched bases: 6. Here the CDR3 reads CASSTNRGSSGNTIYF. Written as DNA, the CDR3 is TGTGCCAGCAGCACCAACAGGGGGAGCTCTGGAAACACCATATATTTT.

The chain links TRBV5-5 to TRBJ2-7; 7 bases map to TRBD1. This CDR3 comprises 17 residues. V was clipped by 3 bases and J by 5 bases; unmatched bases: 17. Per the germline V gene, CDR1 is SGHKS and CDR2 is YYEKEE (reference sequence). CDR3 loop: CASSSGGRGQCFHEQYF. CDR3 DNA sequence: TGTGCCAGCAGCTCCGGAGGTCGGGGACAGTGTTTCCACGAGCAGTACTTC.

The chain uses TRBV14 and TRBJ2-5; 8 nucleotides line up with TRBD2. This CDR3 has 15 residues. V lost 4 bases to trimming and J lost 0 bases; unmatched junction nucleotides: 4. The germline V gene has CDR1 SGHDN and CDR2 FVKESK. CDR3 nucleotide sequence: TGTGCCAGCAGCCTCGGACTAGCCTACCAAGAGACCCAGTACTTC. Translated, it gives CASSLGLAYQETQYF.

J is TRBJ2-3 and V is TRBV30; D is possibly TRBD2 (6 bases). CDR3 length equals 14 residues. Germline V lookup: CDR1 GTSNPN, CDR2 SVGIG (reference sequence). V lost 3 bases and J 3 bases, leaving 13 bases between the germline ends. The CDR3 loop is CAWSPPGVTDTQYF. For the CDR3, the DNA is TGTGCCTGGAGCCCCCCGGGGGTAACAGATACGCAGTATTTT.

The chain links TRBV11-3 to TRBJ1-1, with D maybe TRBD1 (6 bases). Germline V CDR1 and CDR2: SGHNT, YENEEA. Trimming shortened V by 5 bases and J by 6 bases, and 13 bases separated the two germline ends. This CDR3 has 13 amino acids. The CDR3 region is CASSLNRASEAFF. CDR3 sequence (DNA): TGTGCCAGCAGCCTGAACAGGGCCTCTGAAGCTTTCTTT.

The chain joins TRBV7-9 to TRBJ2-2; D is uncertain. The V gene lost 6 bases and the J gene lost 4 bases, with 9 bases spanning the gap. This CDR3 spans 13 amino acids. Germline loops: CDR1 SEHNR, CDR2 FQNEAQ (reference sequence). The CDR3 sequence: CASSLTATGELFF. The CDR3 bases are TGTGCCAGCAGTCTCACTGCCACCGGGGAGCTGTTTTTT.

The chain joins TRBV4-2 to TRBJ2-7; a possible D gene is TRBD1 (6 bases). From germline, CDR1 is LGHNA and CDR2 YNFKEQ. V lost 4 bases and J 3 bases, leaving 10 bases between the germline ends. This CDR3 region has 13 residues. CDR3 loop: CASSLDRNYEQYF. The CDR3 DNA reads TGTGCCAGCAGCCTCGACAGGAACTACGAGCAGTACTTC.

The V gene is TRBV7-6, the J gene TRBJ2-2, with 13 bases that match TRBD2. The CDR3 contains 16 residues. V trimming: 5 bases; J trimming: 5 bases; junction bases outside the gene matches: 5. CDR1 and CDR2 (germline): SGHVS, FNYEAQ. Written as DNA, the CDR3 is TGTGCCAGCAGCGAAGGACTAGCGGGAGTTACCGGGGAGCTGTTTTTT. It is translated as CASSEGLAGVTGELFF.

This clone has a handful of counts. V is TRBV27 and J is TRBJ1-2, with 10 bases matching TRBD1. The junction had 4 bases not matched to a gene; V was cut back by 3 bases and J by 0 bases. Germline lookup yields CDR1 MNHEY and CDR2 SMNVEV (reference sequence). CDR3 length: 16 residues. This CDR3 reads CASSFYGQGANYGYTF. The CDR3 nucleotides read TGTGCCAGCAGTTTCTACGGACAGGGGGCTAACTATGGCTACACCTTC.